The 20 T cell receptor beta chains below all came from one sample that was sequenced in a study of blood T cell repertoires in COVID-19. The assay was immunoSEQ multiplex PCR, and TCRdb's table has in-frame clones only and misses some. This table has approximately 52,000 clones, less than 90% appearing once. Sequenced sample: peripheral blood. The receptor set was obtained from a man in his sixties with acute or convalescent COVID-19.

The CDR3 is CASTQVGRHTVPREQYF. The CDR3 region has the DNA TGTGCCAGCACCCAGGTAGGCAGACATACGGTGCCGCGTGAGCAGTACTTC. The chain carries TRBV28 and TRBJ2-7; D remains unclear. The germline gives CDR1 MDHEN, CDR2 SYDVKM. V was cut by 7 bases and J by 7 bases, with 29 bases left in between. The CDR3 spans 17 residues.

The CDR3: CASSQGDRAYGYTF. The CDR3 DNA sequence: TGCGCCAGCAGCCAAGGCGACAGAGCCTATGGCTACACCTTC. This rearrangement joins TRBV4-3 to TRBJ1-2, with D possibly TRBD1 on 5 matching bases. The V end lost 1 base, the J end lost 4 bases, and 10 bases lay between the germline ends. The CDR3 runs 14 residues. Germline CDR1 LGHNA, CDR2 YSLEER.

The J gene is TRBJ1-5, the V gene TRBV7-2; D might be TRBD1 (5 bases). Deletions cut 6 bases from V and 0 bases from J, with 12 bases between. Germline V gives CDR1 SGHTA, CDR2 FQGNSA. The length of the CDR3 is 15 residues. The chain's CDR3 is CASRPGTYSNQPQHF. The CDR3 nucleotides are TGTGCCAGCAGACCAGGGACTTATAGCAATCAGCCCCAGCATTTT.

The chain is built from TRBV5-6 and TRBJ1-2, with D possibly TRBD1 on 5 matching bases. Germline CDR1 reads SGHDT; CDR2 reads YYEEEE. With 1 base removed from V and 10 bases from J, the gap between germline ends came to 11 bases. This CDR3 has 12 amino acids. This chain's CDR3 is CASSLTQGVYTF. The CDR3 region has the DNA TGTGCCAGCAGCTTGACGCAGGGTGTCTACACCTTC.

This chain joins TRBV13 and TRBJ2-7; 16 bases agree with TRBD2. The V gene end was trimmed by 4 bases and the J gene end by 2 bases; junction bases not matched to a gene: 5. CDR1 PRHDT and CDR2 FYEKMQ come from the germline V gene (reference sequence). This CDR3 has 17 residues. CDR3 coding DNA: TGTGCCAGCAGCTGGGGACTAGCGGGGGGGGCCGCCTACGAGCAGTACTTC. It yields the protein CASSWGLAGGAAYEQYF.

The chain recombines TRBV7-9 with TRBJ2-7, with 7 bases that match TRBD2. Unmatched junction bases numbered 3, after V lost 4 bases and J lost 6 bases. The CDR3 has 12 residues. Germline loops: CDR1 SEHNR, CDR2 FQNEAQ (reference sequence). The DNA for the CDR3 is TGTGCCAGCAGCTCGGGACTATTCGAGCAGTACTTC. Translation gives CASSSGLFEQYF.

This sequence joins TRBV11-2 and TRBJ2-1, with TRBD2 identical over 9 bases. The CDR3 sequence is 17 residues long. Looked up from germline, CDR1 is SGHAT and CDR2 is FQNNGV. V trimming: 3 bases; J trimming: 7 bases; junction bases outside the gene matches: 13. CDR3 in DNA: TGTGCCAGCAGCTTCGATAGCGGGAGTTCGATGAGGAATGAGCAGTTCTTC. Its translation: CASSFDSGSSMRNEQFF.

The chain's CDR3 is CASSQAGTSGPPRETQYF. CDR3 sequence (DNA): TGCGCCAGCAGCCAGGCCGGGACTAGCGGCCCTCCGCGAGAGACCCAGTACTTC. The chain uses TRBV4-1 and TRBJ2-5, with 11 bases that match TRBD2. The V segment lost 3 bases and the J segment 4 bases; nucleotides outside the gene matches: 13. There are 18 residues in the CDR3. CDR1 is MGHRA, CDR2 YSYEKL, per germline.

J is TRBJ1-4 and V is TRBV28; a weak D match, TRBD1 (5 bases). This CDR3 contains 18 residues. CDR1 is MDHEN, CDR2 SYDVKM, per germline. Trimming shortened V by 3 bases and J by 0 bases, and 17 bases separated the two germline ends. The CDR3 loop reads CASSFLGRTGATNEKLFF. In DNA, the CDR3 is TGTGCCAGCAGTTTTCTCGGCCGCACAGGAGCAACTAATGAAAAACTGTTTTTT.

This clone was counted a single time. CDR3 DNA sequence: TGCGCCAGCAGCTTGGGGACAGGGGTGGGTTCACCCCTCCACTTT. It encodes CASSLGTGVGSPLHF. The chain is built from TRBV5-1 and TRBJ1-6; 9 bases fit TRBD1. V dropped 0 bases and J dropped 9; count of bases not matched to a gene: 4. This CDR3 comprises 15 residues. Germline lookup yields CDR1 SGHRS and CDR2 YFSETQ.

This clone was counted a single time. This chain joins TRBV7-2 and TRBJ1-1, with 9 bases lining up with TRBD1. The germline gives CDR1 SGHTA, CDR2 FQGNSA. The CDR3 is made up of 17 amino acids. After removal of 5 bases from V and 0 bases from J, the junction contained 10 bases not matched to a gene. The CDR3 sequence: CASSSWDREGMNTEAFF. CDR3 coding DNA: TGTGCCAGCAGCAGCTGGGACAGGGAAGGAATGAACACTGAAGCTTTCTTT.

This chain connects TRBV2 to TRBJ2-1; 8 bases are a match to TRBD2. Germline CDR1 is SNHLY and CDR2 is FYNNEI. Trimming removed 7 bases from V and 4 bases from J; junction bases left unmatched: 15. This CDR3 has 17 residues. CDR3 coding DNA: TGTGCCAGCAATTTCTTCTCAGCGGGAGACCTTTACAATGAGCAGTTCTTC. It encodes CASNFFSAGDLYNEQFF.

The genes are TRBV29-1 and TRBJ2-1; 10 positions agree with TRBD1. The V gene end was trimmed by 6 bases and the J gene end by 9 bases; junction bases not matched to a gene: 17. CDR1 is SQVTM, CDR2 ANQGSEA, per germline. The CDR3 spans 16 residues. CDR3 sequence reads: CSVNPPGTGVLFEQFF. The CDR3, as DNA: TGCAGCGTCAACCCGCCCGGGACAGGGGTCTTATTTGAGCAGTTCTTC.

The chain joins TRBV2 to TRBJ2-5; the D gene is possibly TRBD1 (6 bases). Germline lookup yields CDR1 SNHLY and CDR2 FYNNEI. This CDR3 has 15 residues. Trimming removed 6 bases at V and 1 base at J, with 15 bases between. CDR3 bases: TGTGCCAGCAGGGAACAGGGAATTGGCCAAGAGACCCAGTACTTC. Amino acids: CASREQGIGQETQYF.

V and J are TRBV4-2 and TRBJ2-2, with 8 bases lining up with TRBD2. The CDR3 length is 17 residues. J gave up 5 bases and V 0 bases, and 8 bases lay outside the gene matches. Germline V gene data show CDR1 as LGHNA and CDR2 as YNFKEQ. The CDR3 sequence is CASSQEATGGPTGELFF. The CDR3 nucleotides read TGTGCCAGCAGCCAAGAGGCGACGGGGGGGCCGACCGGGGAGCTGTTTTTT.

This rearrangement joins TRBV7-2 to TRBJ2-1, with 9 nucleotides matching TRBD2. The germline gives CDR1 SGHTA, CDR2 FQGNSA. The CDR3 contains 13 residues. Losses at the gene ends were 6 bases for V and 9 bases for J; bases not matched to a gene: 6. CDR3 sequence reads: CASSAGGHSEQFF. DNA of the CDR3: TGTGCCAGCAGTGCGGGAGGGCACAGTGAGCAGTTCTTC.

V and J are TRBV5-5 and TRBJ1-3, with D possibly TRBD1 on 5 matching bases. The CDR3 is 16 residues long. Per the germline V gene, CDR1 is SGHKS and CDR2 is YYEKEE (reference sequence). With 3 bases removed from V and 4 bases from J, the gap between germline ends came to 17 bases. DNA of the CDR3: TGTGCCAGCAGCTACCTATCGGGGGGAGCCGGAAACACCATATATTTT. It is translated as CASSYLSGGAGNTIYF.

This chain connects TRBV2 to TRBJ2-7, with a weak D call TRBD1 (5 bases). Trimming cost V 4 bases and J 1 base, with 11 bases left between them. The CDR3 has 14 amino acids. The germline V gene encodes CDR1 SNHLY and CDR2 FYNNEI. The CDR3 loop is CASSGGTGSYEQYF. DNA for the CDR3: TGTGCCAGCAGTGGGGGTACAGGTTCCTACGAGCAGTACTTC.

The CDR3 coding sequence is TGTGCCAGCAGCGGGGGGCTAGCGGTATGGGAGACCCAGTACTTC. It translates to CASSGGLAVWETQYF. The J gene is TRBJ2-5, the V gene TRBV9, with a possible D match to TRBD2 (7 bases). V gave up 3 bases and J gave up 5 bases, with 17 bases separating them. The CDR3 consists of 15 residues. CDR1 and CDR2 (germline): SGDLS, YYNGEE.

The chain links TRBV11-3 to TRBJ2-1; 8 positions match TRBD1. The CDR3 has 16 amino acids. Germline lookup yields CDR1 SGHNT and CDR2 YENEEA. With 5 bases clipped from V and 9 bases from J, the junction kept 15 bases outside the gene matches. CDR3 sequence: CASSTGGLLGFSEQFF. As DNA, the CDR3 is TGTGCCAGCAGCACAGGGGGTCTGCTAGGGTTTTCTGAGCAGTTCTTC.